The text below deals with one T cell receptor (beta chain). The antigen is unknown. Drawing of blood for sampling happened at baseline, at cycle 4 day 1, and at cycle 7 day 1. The record originates from a study of OX40 agonist ivuxolimab in advanced cancers. Study-wide results and caveats: Some of the nonresponding patients also showed low levels of normalized T-cell clonal expansion.

Sequencing used immunoSEQ multiplex PCR; TCRdb keeps in-frame clones, though not all of them. The sample shows roughly 5,900 clones, more than 65% of them seen only once. The CDR3 length is 14 residues. Trimming removed 5 bases at V and 8 bases at J, with 18 bases between. The germline V gene encodes CDR1 SGHAT and CDR2 FQNNGV. The V call is TRBV11-2, the J call TRBJ2-5; D is unresolved. The sequence derives from an adult with an advanced solid tumor such as melanoma, head and neck, liver or kidney cancer. The sample was CD4+ or CD8+ T cells sorted from blood, taken in a trial of the OX40 agonist ivuxolimab. This CDR3 is CASSVRLPYQTQYF. The CDR3 DNA reads TGTGCCAGCAGCGTGAGGTTACCGTACCAAACCCAGTACTTC.